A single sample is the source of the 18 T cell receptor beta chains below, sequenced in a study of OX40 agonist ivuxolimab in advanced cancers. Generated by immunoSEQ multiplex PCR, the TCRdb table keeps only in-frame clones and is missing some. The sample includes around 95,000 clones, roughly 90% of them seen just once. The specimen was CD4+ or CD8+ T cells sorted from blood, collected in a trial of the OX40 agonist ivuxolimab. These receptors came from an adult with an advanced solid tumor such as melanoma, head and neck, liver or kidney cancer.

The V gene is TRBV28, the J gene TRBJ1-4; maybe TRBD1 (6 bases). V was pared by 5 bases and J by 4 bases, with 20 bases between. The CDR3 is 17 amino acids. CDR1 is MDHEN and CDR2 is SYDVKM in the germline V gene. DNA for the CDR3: TGTGCCAGCAGTCCCCGGGACACTGGCGTCCTTAATGAAAAACTGTTTTTT. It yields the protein CASSPRDTGVLNEKLFF.

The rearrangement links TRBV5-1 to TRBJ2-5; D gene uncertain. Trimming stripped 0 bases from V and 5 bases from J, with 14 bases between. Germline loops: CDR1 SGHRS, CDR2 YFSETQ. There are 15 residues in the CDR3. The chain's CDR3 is CASSLEASLRETQYF. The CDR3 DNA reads TGCGCCAGCAGCTTGGAGGCTTCCCTGAGGGAGACCCAGTACTTC.

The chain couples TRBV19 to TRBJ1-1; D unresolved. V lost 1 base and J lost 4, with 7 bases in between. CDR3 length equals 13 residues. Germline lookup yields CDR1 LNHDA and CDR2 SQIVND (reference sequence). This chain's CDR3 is CASSIAARTEAFF. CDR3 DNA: TGTGCCAGTAGTATAGCTGCCCGCACTGAAGCTTTCTTT.

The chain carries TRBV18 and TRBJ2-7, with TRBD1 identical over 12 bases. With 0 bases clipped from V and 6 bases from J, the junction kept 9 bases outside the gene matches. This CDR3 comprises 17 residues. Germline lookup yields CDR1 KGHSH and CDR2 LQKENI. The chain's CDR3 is CASSPPTGDRGLGEQYF. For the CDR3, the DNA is TGTGCCAGCTCACCACCGACTGGGGACAGGGGGCTAGGCGAGCAGTACTTC.

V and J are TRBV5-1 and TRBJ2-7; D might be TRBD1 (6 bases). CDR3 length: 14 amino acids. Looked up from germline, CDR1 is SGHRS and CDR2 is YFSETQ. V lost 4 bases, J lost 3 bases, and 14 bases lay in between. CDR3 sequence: CASSRTPTGYEQYF. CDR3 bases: TGCGCCAGCAGCAGGACGCCGACAGGCTACGAGCAGTACTTC.

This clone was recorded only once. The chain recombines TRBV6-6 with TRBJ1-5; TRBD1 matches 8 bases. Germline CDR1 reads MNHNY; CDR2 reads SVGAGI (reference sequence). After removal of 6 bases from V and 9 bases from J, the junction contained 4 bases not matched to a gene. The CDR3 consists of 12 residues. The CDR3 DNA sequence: TGTGCCAGCAGGACAGGGGAAGGGCCCCAGCATTTT. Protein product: CASRTGEGPQHF.

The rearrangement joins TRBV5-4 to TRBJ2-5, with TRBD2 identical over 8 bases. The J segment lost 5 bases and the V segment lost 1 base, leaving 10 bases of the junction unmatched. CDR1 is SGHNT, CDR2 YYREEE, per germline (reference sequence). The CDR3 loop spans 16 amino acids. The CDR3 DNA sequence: TGTGCCAGCAGCTTGCAGGTTGGCGGGGGGATGGAGACCCAGTACTTC. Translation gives CASSLQVGGGMETQYF.

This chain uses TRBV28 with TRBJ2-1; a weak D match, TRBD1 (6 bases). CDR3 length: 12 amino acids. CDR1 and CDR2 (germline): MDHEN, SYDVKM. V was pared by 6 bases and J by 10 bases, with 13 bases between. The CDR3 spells CASSKPGHEQFF. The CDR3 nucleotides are TGTGCCAGCAGCAAACCGGGACACGAGCAGTTCTTC.

For the CDR3, the DNA is TGTGCCAGCAGCTTGTCTCCGGGAGGGGTGAATGAGCAGTTCTTC. Translation gives CASSLSPGGVNEQFF. The chain employs TRBV5-4 and TRBJ2-1, with 8 bases matching TRBD2. The junction had 7 bases not matched to a gene; V was cut back by 1 base and J by 7 bases. This CDR3 contains 15 residues. CDR1 is SGHNT, CDR2 YYREEE, per germline (reference sequence).

Here the CDR3 reads CASSSSLGLAGYEQYF. CDR3 sequence (DNA): TGTGCCAGCAGCTCCAGCCTGGGGCTAGCGGGGTACGAGCAGTACTTC. V and J are TRBV7-9 and TRBJ2-7; TRBD2 matches at 9 bases. CDR1 and CDR2 (germline): SEHNR, FQNEAQ (reference sequence). The CDR3 has 16 residues. Trimming at V came to 4 bases and at J to 4 bases, leaving 11 bases not matched to a gene.

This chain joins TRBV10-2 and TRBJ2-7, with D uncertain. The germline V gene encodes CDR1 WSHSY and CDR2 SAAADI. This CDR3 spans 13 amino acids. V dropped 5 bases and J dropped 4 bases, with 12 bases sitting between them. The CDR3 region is CASSPLGQYEQYF. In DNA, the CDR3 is TGCGCCAGCAGTCCCCTAGGGCAATACGAGCAGTACTTC.

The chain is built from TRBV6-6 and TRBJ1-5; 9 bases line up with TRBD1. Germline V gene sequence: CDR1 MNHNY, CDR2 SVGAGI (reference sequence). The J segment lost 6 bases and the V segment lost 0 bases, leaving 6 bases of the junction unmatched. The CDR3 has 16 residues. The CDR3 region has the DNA TGTGCCAGCAGTTACTCGAGTAGGACAGGGGTTCAGCCCCAGCATTTT. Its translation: CASSYSSRTGVQPQHF.

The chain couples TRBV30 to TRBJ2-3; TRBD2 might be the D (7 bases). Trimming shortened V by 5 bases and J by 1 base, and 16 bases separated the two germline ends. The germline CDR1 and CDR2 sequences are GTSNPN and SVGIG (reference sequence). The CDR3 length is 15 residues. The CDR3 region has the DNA TGTGCCTGGTCTCCAGGGAGGGGGGGCACAGATACGCAGTATTTT. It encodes CAWSPGRGGTDTQYF.

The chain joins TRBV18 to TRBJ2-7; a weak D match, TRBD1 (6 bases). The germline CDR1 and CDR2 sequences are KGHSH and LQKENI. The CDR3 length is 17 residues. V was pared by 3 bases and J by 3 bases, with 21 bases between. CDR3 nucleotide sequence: TGTGCCAGCTCACCTCCCGGCTTGTGGACAGAGATCTACGAGCAGTACTTC. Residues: CASSPPGLWTEIYEQYF. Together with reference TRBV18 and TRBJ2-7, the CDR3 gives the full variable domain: NAGVMQNPRHLVRRRGQEARLRCSPMKGHSHVYWYRQLPEEGLKFMVYLQKENIIDESGMPKERFSAEFPKEGPSILRIQQVVRGDSAAYFCASSPPGLWTEIYEQYFGPGTRLTVT.

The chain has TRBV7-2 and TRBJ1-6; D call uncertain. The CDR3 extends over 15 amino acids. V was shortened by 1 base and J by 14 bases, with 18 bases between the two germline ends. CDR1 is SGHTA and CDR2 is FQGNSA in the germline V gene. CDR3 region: CASSLESANPATLHF. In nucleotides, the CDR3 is TGTGCCAGCAGCTTAGAGTCCGCCAACCCGGCCACCCTCCACTTT.

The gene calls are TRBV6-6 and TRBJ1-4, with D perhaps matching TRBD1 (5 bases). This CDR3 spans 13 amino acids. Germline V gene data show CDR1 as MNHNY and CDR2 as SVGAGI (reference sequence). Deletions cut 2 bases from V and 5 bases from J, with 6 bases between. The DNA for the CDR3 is TGTGCCAGCAGTTACGGGGGGAATGAAAAACTGTTTTTT. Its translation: CASSYGGNEKLFF.

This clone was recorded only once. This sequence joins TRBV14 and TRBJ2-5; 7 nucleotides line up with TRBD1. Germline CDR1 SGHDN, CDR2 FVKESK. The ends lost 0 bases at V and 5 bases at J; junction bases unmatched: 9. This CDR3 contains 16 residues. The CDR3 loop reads CASSQDRQGWGETQYF. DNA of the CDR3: TGTGCCAGCAGCCAAGATCGACAGGGTTGGGGGGAGACCCAGTACTTC.

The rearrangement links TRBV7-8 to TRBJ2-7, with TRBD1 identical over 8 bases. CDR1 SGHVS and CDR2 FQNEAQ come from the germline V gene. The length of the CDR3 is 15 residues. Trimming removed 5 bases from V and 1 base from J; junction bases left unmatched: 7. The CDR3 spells CASSRGTGQSYEQYF. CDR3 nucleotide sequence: TGTGCCAGCAGCCGAGGGACAGGTCAATCCTACGAGCAGTACTTC. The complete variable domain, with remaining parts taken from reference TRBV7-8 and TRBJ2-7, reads GAGVSQSPRYKVAKRGQDVALRCDPISGHVSLFWYQQALGQGPEFLTYFQNEAQLDKSGLPSDRFFAERPEGSVSTLKIQRTQQEDSAVYLCASSRGTGQSYEQYFGPGTRLTVT.